This T cell receptor (beta chain) was found in a study of beta chain features in type 1 diabetes. Study at large: Examination of sorted cells across all samples involved around 100,000,000 cells. Study results and limitations: Type 1 diabetes patients showed a moderate but significant shortening of TCRB CDR3s in all four CD4+ subsets. Any HLA-type effect on TCRB rearrangement remained unresolved here. Highly expressing activated T cells could be over-counted with a cDNA template.

Germline CDR1 reads SGHNT; CDR2 reads YYREEE (reference sequence). Trimming cost V 0 bases and J 3 bases; bases outside gene matches: 5. CDR3 length: 15 amino acids. A note on this clone: Antigen specificity is unknown.

One heparinised draw of blood, averaging about 120 mL, came from each donor. The authors reverse transcribed all of the isolated RNA, so sequencing captured expressed TCRB transcripts. Assay: immunoSEQ multiplex PCR; the TCRdb copy retains only in-frame clones and omits some. The sample holds about 740,000 clones, under 15% seen once. The source of this sequence is a man aged 18 to 29 with type 1 diabetes. The sample consisted of naive CD4+ T cells from blood. The rearrangement joins TRBV5-4 to TRBJ1-2; 7 bases align to TRBD1. CDR3 nucleotide sequence: TGTGCCAGCAGCTTGGGGCAAACAGGGGACTATGGCTACACCTTC. Residues: CASSLGQTGDYGYTF.